Shown below are 20 T cell receptor beta chains from a single sample sequenced in a study of blood T cells in healthy people across ages. PCR was performed a second time for roughly 6 to 12 cycles using a sample-barcoded 5' primer and a J-beta primer mix. Each CDR3 protein gets one entry after TCRdb re-called the 5' RACE reads with MiXCR. The sample has around 620,000 distinct CDR3 sequences, about 25% seen once. The sequencing input was blood. The receptors were gathered from a woman between 65 and 79 years old in good health.

To note about this clonotype: A read error may be the cause here, since a much bigger clone is one base away. The V and J genes are TRBV29-1 and TRBJ2-5; D remains ambiguous. V gave up 7 bases and J gave up 1 base, with 7 bases separating them. This CDR3 region has 11 residues. The germline V gene has CDR1 SQVTM and CDR2 ANQGSEA. CDR3 protein: CSATPQETQYF. The CDR3 DNA reads as TGCAGCGCCACACCCCAAGAGACCCAGTACTTC.

The chain recombines TRBV20-1 with TRBJ2-3; 7 bases match TRBD2. Germline assignment: CDR1 DFQATT and CDR2 SNEGSKA (reference sequence). The CDR3 is 12 amino acids. The ends lost 6 bases at V and 4 bases at J; junction bases unmatched: 4. This CDR3 is CSAGRGSDTQYF. For the CDR3, the DNA is TGCAGTGCAGGGCGGGGGTCAGATACGCAGTATTTT.

This clonotype is a singleton in its sample. DNA of the CDR3: TGTGCTAGTGGTTTGGTTGCAGGCGGAGAGACCCAGTACTTC. It codes for CASGLVAGGETQYF. The V call is TRBV12-5, the J call TRBJ2-1, with D hard to call. The assigned J gene may be wrong: the sequence end matches TRBJ2-5 better. The CDR3 length is 14 residues. The germline V gene encodes CDR1 LGHNT and CDR2 FRNRAP.

V usage is TRBV12-3 or TRBV12-4 and J usage is TRBJ1-5; no firm D call. This CDR3 is built from 13 residues. V was clipped by 4 bases and J by 1 base, with 5 bases between them. In DNA form, the CDR3 reads TGTGCCAGCAGTTATGGCAGCAATCAGCCCCAGCATTTT. It translates to CASSYGSNQPQHF.

This clonotype showed up just a few times. The chain joins TRBV5-1 to TRBJ2-7; 9 bases match TRBD1. V trimming: 4 bases; J trimming: 5 bases; junction bases outside the gene matches: 10. The CDR3 totals 15 residues. Germline values: CDR1 SGHRS, CDR2 YFSETQ. The CDR3: CASSPGDRESDEQYF. In DNA form, the CDR3 reads TGCGCCAGCAGCCCCGGGGACAGGGAGTCAGACGAGCAGTACTTC.

This chain connects TRBV20-1 to TRBJ2-7; 8 bases are a match to TRBD2. Trimming took 3 bases from V and 2 from J; bases not matched to a gene: 6. Germline CDR1 is DFQATT and CDR2 is SNEGSKA (reference sequence). The CDR3 contains 14 residues. CDR3 protein: CSASGSGATYEQYF. Written as DNA, the CDR3 is TGCAGTGCTAGTGGTAGCGGGGCGACCTACGAGCAGTACTTC.

V and J are TRBV6-5 and TRBJ2-1, with TRBD2 as a possible D gene (6 bases). The germline gives CDR1 MNHEY, CDR2 SVGAGI. V dropped 6 bases and J dropped 0 bases, with 15 bases sitting between them. The CDR3 runs to 16 residues. The CDR3 is CASRREAGSSYNEQFF. The DNA for the CDR3 is TGTGCCAGCAGGCGCGAGGCGGGGAGCTCCTACAATGAGCAGTTCTTC.

The chain couples TRBV3-1 to TRBJ1-2, with 8 nucleotides matching TRBD1. Germline-derived CDR1 and CDR2 are LGHDT and YNNKEL (reference sequence). The CDR3 is made up of 17 amino acids. Unmatched junction bases numbered 14, after V lost 2 bases and J lost 6 bases. The CDR3 loop is CASSQRTGGSRGNGYTF. The DNA of the CDR3 is TGTGCCAGCAGCCAACGAACAGGGGGTAGTAGGGGTAATGGCTACACCTTC.

The chain uses TRBV20-1 and TRBJ2-3, with D perhaps TRBD2 (5 bases). The ends were cut back, 3 bases at V and 4 bases at J, with 17 bases in the middle. The CDR3 covers 15 residues. The germline V gene has CDR1 DFQATT and CDR2 SNEGSKA (reference sequence). The CDR3 here is CSARTGSPGSDTQYF. In DNA, the CDR3 is TGCAGTGCTAGGACGGGCTCCCCGGGGTCAGATACGCAGTATTTT.

This clonotype has a handful of counts. CDR3 sequence reads: CSVHSGGTHNEQFF. In DNA, the CDR3 is TGCAGCGTACATAGCGGGGGGACCCACAATGAGCAGTTCTTC. The chain joins TRBV29-1 to TRBJ2-1; 10 bases agree with TRBD2. This CDR3 comprises 14 residues. Looked up from germline, CDR1 is SQVTM and CDR2 is ANQGSEA. V trimming: 6 bases; J trimming: 5 bases; junction bases outside the gene matches: 7.

This chain's CDR3 is CASSYSTSEQYF. As DNA, the CDR3 is TGTGCCAGCAGTTACTCGACATCCGAGCAGTACTTC. The V call is TRBV6-2 or TRBV6-3, the J call TRBJ2-5; D is ambiguous. The DNA end is a closer match to TRBJ2-7, so the J assignment may be wrong. The length of the CDR3 is 12 residues. Germline V lookup: CDR1 MNHEY, CDR2 SVGEGT.

The chain combines TRBV20-1 with TRBJ2-5, with 8 bases lining up with TRBD2. The CDR3 is made up of 16 amino acids. J gave up 7 bases and V 1 base, and 14 bases lay outside the gene matches. Germline CDR1 is DFQATT and CDR2 is SNEGSKA (reference sequence). The DNA for the CDR3 is TGCAGTGCTAGAGGCGGGAGGATTTTGCTTCCCGGGACCCAGTACTTC. Its protein product is CSARGGRILLPGTQYF.

J is TRBJ2-1 and V is TRBV29-1, with D uncertain. This CDR3 contains 10 residues. V was pared by 2 bases and J by 10 bases, with 6 bases between. The germline CDR1 and CDR2 sequences are SQVTM and ANQGSEA. This chain's CDR3 is CSVETREQFF. Here the CDR3 DNA reads TGCAGCGTTGAAACGCGGGAGCAGTTCTTC.

This chain links TRBV7-2 with TRBJ2-5, with 9 bases that match TRBD2. Germline V gene lookup returns CDR1 SGHTA and CDR2 FQGNSA. This CDR3 is built from 15 residues. J lost 5 bases, V lost 2 bases, and 6 bases had no gene match. CDR3 protein: CASSLYAGGPETQYF. CDR3 nucleotide sequence: TGTGCCAGCAGCTTATACGCGGGGGGGCCCGAGACCCAGTACTTC.

The chain links TRBV3-1 to TRBJ1-2; D may be TRBD1 (5 bases). In germline, CDR1 is LGHDT, CDR2 YNNKEL (reference sequence). The CDR3 has 15 residues. The ends were cut back, 0 bases at V and 6 bases at J, with 14 bases in the middle. CDR3 nucleotide sequence: TGTGCCAGCAGCCAAGATTGGAGGGGATCGGATGGCTACACCTTC. Residues: CASSQDWRGSDGYTF.

The table lists this clonotype with a few counts. The rearrangement links TRBV11-3 to TRBJ1-1, with unresolved D. With 2 bases removed from V and 0 bases from J, the gap between germline ends came to 7 bases. The germline gives CDR1 SGHNT, CDR2 YENEEA. This CDR3 contains 14 residues. The CDR3 here is CASSLREMNTEAFF. The DNA for the CDR3 is TGTGCCAGCAGCTTAAGGGAAATGAACACTGAAGCTTTCTTT. Based on the CDR3 plus reference TRBV11-3 and TRBJ1-1, the full variable domain is EAGVVQSPRYKIIEKKQPVAFWCNPISGHNTLYWYLQNLGQGPELLIRYENEEAVDDSQLPKDRFSAERLKGVDSTLKIQPAELGDSAVYLCASSLREMNTEAFFGQGTRLTVV.

This clonotype was observed at least ten times. The chain uses TRBV7-2 and TRBJ2-2, with 9 bases lining up with TRBD1. With 3 bases clipped from V and 7 bases from J, the junction kept 9 bases outside the gene matches. This CDR3 is built from 16 residues. Germline CDR1 is SGHTA and CDR2 is FQGNSA. The CDR3 DNA follows: TGTGCCAGCAGCTTGCAACCGGGACAGGGTTTCGGGGAGCTGTTTTTT. Protein: CASSLQPGQGFGELFF.

The chain couples TRBV6-1 to TRBJ2-5; TRBD1 matches at 8 bases. The junction had 10 bases not matched to a gene; V was cut back by 8 bases and J by 5 bases. Germline assignment: CDR1 MNHNS and CDR2 SASEGT. CDR3 length: 14 amino acids. CDR3 in DNA: TGTGCCAGCGCCGGGCGACAGGGGACGGAGACCCAGTACTTC. The encoded protein is CASAGRQGTETQYF.

The chain couples TRBV7-2 to TRBJ1-2; D gene uncertain. CDR1 and CDR2 (germline): SGHTA, FQGNSA. CDR3 length: 15 amino acids. Deletions cut 5 bases from V and 5 bases from J, with 18 bases between. CDR3 in DNA: TGTGCCAGCAGCACCCACTCCCTTGCGGGTTATGGCTACACCTTC. As protein: CASSTHSLAGYGYTF.

This clonotype has a count of ten or more. The chain combines TRBV5-4 with TRBJ1-4; 7 bases line up with TRBD1. CDR3 size: 15 residues. In germline, CDR1 is SGHNT, CDR2 YYREEE (reference sequence). Trimming took 4 bases from V and 7 from J; bases not matched to a gene: 10. The CDR3 reads CASSPTGVFGEKLFF. For the CDR3, the DNA is TGTGCCAGCAGCCCCACAGGGGTTTTCGGTGAAAAACTGTTTTTT.